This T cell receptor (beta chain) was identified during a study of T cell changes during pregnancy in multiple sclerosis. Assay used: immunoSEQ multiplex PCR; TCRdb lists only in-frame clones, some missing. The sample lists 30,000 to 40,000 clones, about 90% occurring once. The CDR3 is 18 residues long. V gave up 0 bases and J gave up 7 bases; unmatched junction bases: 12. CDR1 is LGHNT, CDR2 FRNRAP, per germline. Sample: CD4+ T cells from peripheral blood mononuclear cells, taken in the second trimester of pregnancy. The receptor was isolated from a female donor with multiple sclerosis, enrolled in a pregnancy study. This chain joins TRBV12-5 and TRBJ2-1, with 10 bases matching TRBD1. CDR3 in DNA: TGTGCTAGTGGTTTGGTCCTCGGCCGGGACAGGGGTTATAATGAGCAGTTCTTC. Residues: CASGLVLGRDRGYNEQFF.